These 30 T cell receptor beta chains were sequenced from one sample in a study of shared clonotypes between healthy human individuals (dated by TCRdb to 2018 to 2021). Libraries were prepared through the immunoSEQ multiplex PCR assay. Here the immuneACCESS table is served through TCRdb, limited to in-frame sequences with V and J called. Missing clones are a known gap in these copies; in checked studies unresolved V genes cover under half, and the rest lacks a known reason. Present in this sample are about 2.2 million clones, approximately 94% of which were seen just once. 1.7% of the sample is held by the ten biggest clonotypes. CD8 naive samples were CD45RO-negative cells positively selected for CCR7, giving a CD45RA+CCR7+ population that excluded TemRA cells. Sequencing was carried out using naive CD8+ T cells from PBMCs. This specimen's cell subset or site label, interpreted: CD45RA+CCR7+. The origin of the receptors is a man younger than 30 in good health. Some clones in this sample may be carry-over from other donors' samples.

This chain joins TRBV19 and TRBJ1-1; D is ambiguous. The CDR3 is made up of 15 amino acids. The germline V gene has CDR1 LNHDA and CDR2 SQIVND (reference sequence). Trimming removed 0 bases at V and 7 bases at J, with 15 bases between. The CDR3, as DNA: TGTGCCAGTAGTATAGATATGGTGGGCCGCTTTGAAGCTTTCTTT. This encodes CASSIDMVGRFEAFF. The full variable domain, rest sourced from reference TRBV19 and TRBJ1-1, is DGGITQSPKYLFRKEGQNVTLSCEQNLNHDAMYWYRQDPGQGLRLIYYSQIVNDFQKGDIAEGYSVSREKKESFPLTVTSAQKNPTAFYLCASSIDMVGRFEAFFGQGTRLTVV.

This clone was counted only a few times. The DNA of the CDR3 is TGTGCCACCAGCAGAGATCCCATGGCCAGCAATCAGCCCCAGCATTTT. It translates to CATSRDPMASNQPQHF. The rearrangement uses TRBV15 and TRBJ1-5; D unclear. Germline CDR1 and CDR2: LNHNV and YYDKDF (reference sequence). The V end lost 0 bases, the J end lost 1 base, and 10 bases lay between the germline ends. CDR3 length: 16 amino acids.

This sequence joins TRBV5-1 and TRBJ2-1; TRBD2 matches 9 bases. V shed 4 bases, J shed 1 base, and the junction held 3 bases outside the gene matches. The CDR3 totals 15 residues. Looked up from germline, CDR1 is SGHRS and CDR2 is YFSETQ. The CDR3: CASSITSGSYNEQFF. The CDR3, as DNA: TGCGCCAGCAGCATTACTAGCGGGTCCTACAATGAGCAGTTCTTC. The full variable domain, completed using reference TRBV5-1 and TRBJ2-1, is KAGVTQTPRYLIKTRGQQVTLSCSPISGHRSVSWYQQTPGQGLQFLFEYFSETQRNKGNFPGRFSGRQFSNSRSEMNVSTLELGDSALYLCASSITSGSYNEQFFGPGTRLTVL.

Only one count was recorded for this clone. The chain employs TRBV9 and TRBJ2-3; 9 positions match TRBD1. CDR3 length equals 15 residues. Trimming cost V 4 bases and J 5 bases; bases outside gene matches: 8. The germline gives CDR1 SGDLS, CDR2 YYNGEE. In DNA form, the CDR3 reads TGTGCCAGCAGCATGGGGACAGGGCCCAGAGATACGCAGTATTTT. The encoded protein is CASSMGTGPRDTQYF.

A few counts support this clone. Other DNA sequences in the same sample also yield this CDR3. V is TRBV9 and J is TRBJ2-3, with 8 bases lining up with TRBD2. Germline assignment: CDR1 SGDLS and CDR2 YYNGEE. V shed 0 bases and J 1 base; nucleotides not matched to a gene: 1. The CDR3 sequence is 15 residues long. Here the CDR3 reads CASSVDGRGTDTQYF. The DNA for the CDR3 is TGTGCCAGCAGCGTAGACGGGAGGGGCACAGATACGCAGTATTTT.

The chain combines TRBV10-1 with TRBJ2-7; 11 nucleotides agree with TRBD1. V was clipped by 1 base and J by 5 bases; unmatched bases: 4. The CDR3 contains 15 residues. From germline, CDR1 is WNHNN and CDR2 SYGVQD (reference sequence). The CDR3 nucleotides are TGCGCCAGCAGTGAGTGGACAGGGGGCGGGAACGAGCAGTACTTC. This codes for CASSEWTGGGNEQYF.

The V gene is TRBV28, the J gene TRBJ2-3; no firm D call. The CDR3 length is 15 residues. Germline CDR1 MDHEN, CDR2 SYDVKM. Deletions cut 2 bases from V and 0 bases from J, with 9 bases between. The CDR3 protein is CASSLAVASTDTQYF. The CDR3 nucleotides read TGTGCCAGCAGTTTAGCTGTGGCTAGCACAGATACGCAGTATTTT.

The chain is built from TRBV15 and TRBJ1-5; D is undetermined. V was trimmed by 1 base and J by 7 bases, leaving 5 bases between them. The CDR3 is 12 amino acids. Germline V gene sequence: CDR1 LNHNV, CDR2 YYDKDF (reference sequence). CDR3 in DNA: TGTGCCACCAGCAGAGCGAGGCAGCCCCAGCATTTT. This gives the protein CATSRARQPQHF.

The chain employs TRBV27 and TRBJ2-1; D assignment may be TRBD1 or TRBD2 (5 bases each). Between the trimmed V and J ends, which lost 5 bases and 2 bases, there was a span of 16 bases. The CDR3 has 16 residues. Germline V gives CDR1 MNHEY, CDR2 SMNVEV (reference sequence). DNA for the CDR3: TGTGCCAGCAGTGTAACCGCCGAGGGGACCTACAATGAGCAGTTCTTC. This codes for CASSVTAEGTYNEQFF.

The chain has TRBV29-1 and TRBJ2-7; D not resolved. The CDR3 spans 13 residues. Germline CDR1 reads SQVTM; CDR2 reads ANQGSEA. V gave up 3 bases and J gave up 2 bases, with 11 bases separating them. Here the CDR3 reads CSVEFATAYEQYF. The CDR3 DNA follows: TGCAGCGTTGAGTTTGCCACAGCCTACGAGCAGTACTTC.

The CDR3 DNA is TGTGCTAGTGGTGGGGGAGGGAAAGATACGCAGTATTTT. Translated, it gives CASGGGGKDTQYF. The rearrangement links TRBV12-5 to TRBJ2-3; 7 nucleotides agree with TRBD2. Per the germline V gene, CDR1 is LGHNT and CDR2 is FRNRAP. This CDR3 is 13 amino acids long. The ends lost 5 bases at V and 5 bases at J; junction bases unmatched: 4. Filled out from reference TRBV12-5 and TRBJ2-3, the complete variable domain reads DARVTQTPRHKVTEMGQEVTMRCQPILGHNTVFWYRQTMMQGLELLAYFRNRAPLDDSGMPKDRFSAEMPDATLATLKIQPSEPRDSAVYFCASGGGGKDTQYFGPGTRLTVL.

With respect to this clone: This may arise from a read error, as a much more abundant clone is one base away. In the same sample, other DNA sequences code for this CDR3. The chain couples TRBV11-2 to TRBJ1-1; no clear D gene. Trimming pared 2 bases from V and 4 bases from J, leaving 5 bases between. The CDR3 has 12 residues. Germline CDR1 and CDR2: SGHAT and FQNNGV. The CDR3 coding sequence is TGTGCCAGCAGCTTATGGGGCACTGAAGCTTTCTTT. It specifies CASSLWGTEAFF. The whole variable domain, remainder taken from reference TRBV11-2 and TRBJ1-1, is EAGVAQSPRYKIIEKRQSVAFWCNPISGHATLYWYQQILGQGPKLLIQFQNNGVVDDSQLPKDRFSAERLKGVDSTLKIQPAKLEDSAVYLCASSLWGTEAFFGQGTRLTVV.

CDR3 in amino acids: CASISPPNPEQYF. The CDR3 DNA is TGTGCCAGCATCTCACCCCCCAATCCCGAGCAGTACTTC. The V call is TRBV7-6, the J call TRBJ2-7, with D unclear. The CDR3 length is 13 residues. Germline V gene sequence: CDR1 SGHVS, CDR2 FNYEAQ. V lost 7 bases and J 6 bases, leaving 16 bases between the germline ends.

The V call is TRBV7-2, the J call TRBJ2-7; D gene unclear. This CDR3 region has 14 residues. Per the germline V gene, CDR1 is SGHTA and CDR2 is FQGNSA. The V gene lost 1 base and the J gene lost 6 bases, with 13 bases spanning the gap. CDR3 amino acids: CASSLVVTDVEQYF. The CDR3 bases are TGTGCCAGCAGCTTAGTAGTCACTGACGTCGAGCAGTACTTC. The variable domain in full, completed from reference TRBV7-2 and TRBJ2-7, reads GAGVSQSPSNKVTEKGKDVELRCDPISGHTALYWYRQSLGQGLEFLIYFQGNSAPDKSGLPSDRFSAERTGGSVSTLTIQRTQQEDSAVYLCASSLVVTDVEQYFGPGTRLTVT.

This clone was detected only once. This chain connects TRBV6-1 to TRBJ1-1; D is ambiguous. Trimming left V 5 bases short and J 0 bases short, with 13 bases between. Germline V CDR1 and CDR2: MNHNS, SASEGT. This CDR3 comprises 15 residues. Here the CDR3 reads CASSTETHMNTEAFF. In nucleotides, the CDR3 is TGTGCCAGCAGTACGGAGACCCACATGAACACTGAAGCTTTCTTT.

This clone has only a few counts. Other DNA sequences in this specimen translate into the identical CDR3. The chain combines TRBV30 with TRBJ1-1, with unresolved D. The CDR3 covers 11 residues. CDR1 is GTSNPN, CDR2 SVGIG, per germline (reference sequence). Trimming removed 3 bases at V and 1 base at J, with 3 bases between. CDR3 sequence reads: CAWRRNTEAFF. Here the CDR3 DNA reads TGTGCCTGGAGACGGAACACTGAAGCTTTCTTT.

V is TRBV7-2 and J is TRBJ1-2, with D possibly TRBD1 on 6 matching bases. CDR1 is SGHTA and CDR2 is FQGNSA in the germline V gene. The ends were cut back, 5 bases at V and 3 bases at J, with 16 bases in the middle. This CDR3 has 15 amino acids. The CDR3 DNA reads as TGTGCCAGCAGCCCCCCGGGGGGCGCTCACTATGGCTACACCTTC. Translating it yields CASSPPGGAHYGYTF. Together with reference TRBV7-2 and TRBJ1-2, the CDR3 gives the full variable domain: GAGVSQSPSNKVTEKGKDVELRCDPISGHTALYWYRQSLGQGLEFLIYFQGNSAPDKSGLPSDRFSAERTGGSVSTLTIQRTQQEDSAVYLCASSPPGGAHYGYTFGSGTRLTVV.

For this clone: The same CDR3 is also encoded by other DNA sequences in this sample. The V and J genes are TRBV7-9 and TRBJ2-1; a possible D gene is TRBD2 (6 bases). This CDR3 contains 13 residues. Germline V gene data show CDR1 as SEHNR and CDR2 as FQNEAQ (reference sequence). The germline V and J ends were trimmed by 0 bases and 8 bases, with 8 bases remaining between them. In nucleotides, the CDR3 is TGTGCCAGCAGCTTAGCGCGGGGCGATGAGCAGTTCTTC. It yields the protein CASSLARGDEQFF.

The rearrangement uses TRBV10-3 and TRBJ1-1; D is ambiguous. V lost 7 bases and J 7 bases, leaving 10 bases between the germline ends. Germline V lookup: CDR1 ENHRY, CDR2 SYGVKD. This CDR3 is 11 amino acids long. The CDR3 DNA is TGTGCCATCATGTTAGAGGGTGAAGCTTTCTTT. Translated: CAIMLEGEAFF.

Remarks on this clone: This sample also contains other DNA sequences that code for the same CDR3. The rearrangement joins TRBV7-9 to TRBJ2-7; TRBD1 matches 7 bases. Germline lookup yields CDR1 SEHNR and CDR2 FQNEAQ (reference sequence). The CDR3 has 12 amino acids. The ends lost 6 bases at V and 5 bases at J; junction bases unmatched: 4. In DNA form, the CDR3 reads TGTGCCAGCAGTAAACAGGGGAACGAGCAGTACTTC. It yields the protein CASSKQGNEQYF. The full variable domain, rest sourced from reference TRBV7-9 and TRBJ2-7, is DTGVSQNPRHKITKRGQNVTFRCDPISEHNRLYWYRQTLGQGPEFLTYFQNEAQLEKSRLLSDRFSAERPKGSFSTLEIQRTEQGDSAMYLCASSKQGNEQYFGPGTRLTVT.

This rearrangement joins TRBV7-6 to TRBJ2-1; D ambiguous. CDR1 and CDR2 (germline): SGHVS, FNYEAQ. This CDR3 comprises 12 residues. V lost 1 base and J 8 bases, leaving 6 bases between the germline ends. The CDR3 coding sequence is TGTGCCAGCAGCTTAGTAGAACATGAGCAGTTCTTC. It specifies CASSLVEHEQFF.

The genes are TRBV11-2 and TRBJ2-7; 11 bases line up with TRBD1. V was clipped by 5 bases and J by 2 bases; unmatched bases: 11. Germline assignment: CDR1 SGHAT and CDR2 FQNNGV. The CDR3 totals 17 residues. The CDR3 nucleotides are TGTGCCAGCAGCGGGGGACAGGGGGAGAGTTGGGCCTACGAGCAGTACTTC. Its protein is CASSGGQGESWAYEQYF.

The J gene is TRBJ2-2, the V gene TRBV5-4, with TRBD1 identical over 9 bases. Germline CDR1 reads SGHNT; CDR2 reads YYREEE (reference sequence). There are 16 residues in the CDR3. V was pared by 5 bases and J by 3 bases, with 8 bases of the junction left unmatched. As DNA, the CDR3 is TGTGCCAGCAGTTCTCTGACAGGGGGTGACACCGGGGAGCTGTTTTTT. It yields the protein CASSSLTGGDTGELFF.

The genes are TRBV4-3 and TRBJ2-7, with 9 bases that match TRBD1. Trimming removed 5 bases from V and 0 bases from J; junction bases left unmatched: 5. This CDR3 has 15 amino acids. In germline, CDR1 is LGHNA, CDR2 YSLEER. CDR3 sequence reads: CASSIGTGFSYEQYF. As DNA, the CDR3 is TGCGCCAGCAGCATAGGGACAGGGTTCTCCTACGAGCAGTACTTC.

The CDR3 DNA is TGTGCCAGCAGCCCCCGGGTGAGGGGCACAGATACGCAGTATTTT. Protein sequence: CASSPRVRGTDTQYF. This chain joins TRBV28 and TRBJ2-3; tentatively, D is TRBD2 (5 bases). Germline CDR1 reads MDHEN; CDR2 reads SYDVKM. This CDR3 has 15 amino acids. V was trimmed by 6 bases and J by 1 base, leaving 14 bases between them. Full variable domain (rest looked up from reference TRBV28 and TRBJ2-3): DVKVTQSSRYLVKRTGEKVFLECVQDMDHENMFWYRQDPGLGLRLIYFSYDVKMKEKGDIPEGYSVSREKKERFSLILESASTNQTSMYLCASSPRVRGTDTQYFGPGTRLTVL.

The chain couples TRBV4-3 to TRBJ2-1, with 14 bases matching TRBD2. The germline CDR1 and CDR2 sequences are LGHNA and YSLEER. The ends lost 3 bases at V and 7 bases at J; junction bases unmatched: 2. The CDR3 runs to 15 residues. The CDR3 is CASSHGTSGSNEQFF. DNA of the CDR3: TGCGCCAGCAGCCATGGGACTAGCGGGAGTAATGAGCAGTTCTTC.

About this clone: Other DNA sequences of this sample code for an identical CDR3. The chain has TRBV27 and TRBJ2-5; tentative D call: TRBD1 (7 bases). The CDR3 runs to 14 residues. V was clipped by 1 base and J by 5 bases, with 11 bases between them. The germline CDR1 and CDR2 sequences are MNHEY and SMNVEV (reference sequence). The DNA for the CDR3 is TGTGCCAGCAGTTTATTGGCAGGGGGGGAGACCCAGTACTTC. It translates to CASSLLAGGETQYF.

The chain links TRBV12-5 to TRBJ1-1; D not certain. The germline CDR1 and CDR2 sequences are LGHNT and FRNRAP. Trimming cost V 1 base and J 0 bases, with 18 bases left between them. The CDR3 spans 18 residues. The CDR3 sequence: CASGLGPGHSTMNTEAFF. CDR3 DNA sequence: TGTGCTAGTGGTTTGGGACCTGGCCACAGCACCATGAACACTGAAGCTTTCTTT.

The CDR3 region has the DNA TGTGCCAGCAGCTCAAACTCTGGGACAGGCCGGCTCCTATCGAACACCGGGGAGCTGTTTTTT. It encodes CASSSNSGTGRLLSNTGELFF. The V and J genes are TRBV13 and TRBJ2-2; 8 bases agree with TRBD1. Germline lookup yields CDR1 PRHDT and CDR2 FYEKMQ (reference sequence). This CDR3 region has 21 residues. V was pared by 4 bases and J by 0 bases, with 19 bases of the junction left unmatched.

CDR3 sequence: CASGTLWGVLDYTF. The CDR3 DNA reads as TGTGCCAGCGGCACTCTCTGGGGAGTTCTTGACTACACCTTC. The chain couples TRBV27 to TRBJ1-2; D not resolved. Germline CDR1 MNHEY, CDR2 SMNVEV (reference sequence). Trimming took 8 bases from V and 10 from J, leaving 23 bases between them. The CDR3 loop spans 14 amino acids.